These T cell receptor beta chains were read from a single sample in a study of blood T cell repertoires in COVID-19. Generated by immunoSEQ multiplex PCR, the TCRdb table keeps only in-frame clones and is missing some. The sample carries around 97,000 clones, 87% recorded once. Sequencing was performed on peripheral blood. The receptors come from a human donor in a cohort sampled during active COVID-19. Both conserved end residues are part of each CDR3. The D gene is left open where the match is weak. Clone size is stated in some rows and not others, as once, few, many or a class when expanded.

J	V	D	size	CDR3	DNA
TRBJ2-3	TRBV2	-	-	CASSEMGGATDTQYF	TGTGCCAGCAGCGAGATGGGCGGGGCCACAGATACGCAGTATTTT
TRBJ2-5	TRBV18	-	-	CASSPRERGETQYF	TGTGCCAGCTCACCACGCGAGCGCGGGGAGACCCAGTACTTC
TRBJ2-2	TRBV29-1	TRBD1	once	CSVEIRGQGANTGELFF	TGCAGCGTTGAAATCAGGGGACAGGGGGCTAACACCGGGGAGCTGTTTTTT
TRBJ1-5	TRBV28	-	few	CASSLLSRDQPQHF	TGTGCCAGCAGTTTATTATCCAGGGATCAGCCCCAGCATTTT
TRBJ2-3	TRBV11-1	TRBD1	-	CASSLEGAPTDTQYF	TGTGCCAGCAGCTTAGAGGGGGCGCCCACAGATACGCAGTATTTT
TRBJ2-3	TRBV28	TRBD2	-	CASSFDGRSTDTQYF	TGTGCCAGCAGTTTTGACGGGAGGAGCACAGATACGCAGTATTTT
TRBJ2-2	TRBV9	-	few	CASSVPRGGRNSYTNTGELFF	TGTGCCAGCAGCGTACCTCGTGGGGGCAGAAACTCTTACACCAACACCGGGGAGCTGTTTTTT
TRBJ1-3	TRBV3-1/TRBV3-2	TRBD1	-	CASSHGDRGNTIYF	TGTGCCAGCAGCCATGGGGACAGAGGAAACACCATATATTTT
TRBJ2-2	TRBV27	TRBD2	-	CASSPGTGLAGDTGELFF	TGTGCCAGCAGTCCGGGGACGGGACTAGCGGGAGACACCGGGGAGCTGTTTTTT
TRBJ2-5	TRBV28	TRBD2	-	CASSFAGGKETQYF	TGTGCCAGCAGTTTTGCGGGGGGCAAAGAGACCCAGTACTTC
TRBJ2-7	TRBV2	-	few	CASSDPGPYEQYF	TGTGCCAGCAGTGACCCTGGGCCCTACGAGCAGTACTTC
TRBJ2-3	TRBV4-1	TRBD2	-	CASPMAAGGGGTDTQYF	TGCGCCAGCCCGATGGCGGCGGGGGGGGGCGGCACAGATACGCAGTATTTT
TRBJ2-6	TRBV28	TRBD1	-	CASSTSGTVSSGANVLTF	TGTGCCAGCAGTACCTCCGGGACAGTCTCCTCTGGGGCCAACGTCCTGACTTTC
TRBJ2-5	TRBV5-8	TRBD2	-	CASSFIRVAGTQYF	TGTGCCAGCAGCTTTATTCGAGTAGCGGGGACCCAGTACTTC
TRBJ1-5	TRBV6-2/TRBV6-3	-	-	CASSSSGWTQPQHF	TGTGCCAGCAGTTCGTCGGGGTGGACTCAGCCCCAGCATTTT
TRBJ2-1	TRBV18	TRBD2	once	CASSPLAGKNEQFF	TGTGCCAGCTCACCATTAGCGGGAAAGAATGAGCAGTTCTTC
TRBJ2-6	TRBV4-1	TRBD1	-	CASSQGRGQTSSGANVLTF	TGCGCCAGCAGCCAAGGCCGGGGACAGACCAGCTCTGGGGCCAACGTCCTGACTTTC
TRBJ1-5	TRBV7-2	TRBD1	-	CASSLGPGGSAQHF	TGTGCCAGCAGCTTAGGTCCAGGGGGTTCGGCCCAGCATTTT
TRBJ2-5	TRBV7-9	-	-	CASSLDRVTQETQYF	TGTGCCAGCAGCTTAGACAGGGTTACCCAAGAGACCCAGTACTTC
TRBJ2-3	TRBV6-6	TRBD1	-	CASSNRGQGRADTQYF	TGTGCCAGCAGCAACCGGGGACAGGGGAGGGCAGATACGCAGTATTTT
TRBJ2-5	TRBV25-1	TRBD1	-	CASRGSTGTGKETQYF	TGTGCCAGCAGGGGCTCCACCGGGACAGGGAAAGAGACCCAGTACTTC
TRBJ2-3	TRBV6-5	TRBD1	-	CASRGTGGTDTQYF	TGTGCCAGTCGGGGGACAGGGGGTACAGATACGCAGTATTTT
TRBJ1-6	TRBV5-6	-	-	CASSLFRSESYNSPLHF	TGTGCCAGCAGCTTATTCCGCAGCGAGTCCTATAATTCACCCCTCCACTTT
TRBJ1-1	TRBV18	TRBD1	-	CASSASRGQRWAFF	TGTGCCAGCTCAGCGAGCAGGGGACAGAGGTGGGCTTTCTTT
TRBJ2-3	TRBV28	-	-	CASSLSSGSTDTQYF	TGTGCCAGCAGTCTCAGCAGCGGGAGCACAGATACGCAGTATTTT
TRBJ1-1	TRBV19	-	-	CASSMSGNTEAFF	TGTGCCAGTAGTATGTCGGGAAACACTGAAGCTTTCTTT
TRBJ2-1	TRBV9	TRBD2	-	CASSDGTSGASSYNEQFF	TGTGCCAGCAGCGATGGGACTAGCGGGGCCAGCTCCTACAATGAGCAGTTCTTC
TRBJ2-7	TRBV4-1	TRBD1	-	CASSYGQGFDEQYF	TGCGCCAGCAGCTATGGACAGGGGTTCGACGAGCAGTACTTC
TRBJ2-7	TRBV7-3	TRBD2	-	CASSLTGGRTDEQYF	TGTGCCAGCAGCTTAACGGGCGGGAGGACCGACGAGCAGTACTTC
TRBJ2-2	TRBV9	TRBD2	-	CASSGFLAGGPNTGELFF	TGTGCCAGCAGCGGGTTTTTAGCGGGGGGACCGAACACCGGGGAGCTGTTTTTT
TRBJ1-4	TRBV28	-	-	CASSSDSLATNEKLFF	TGTGCCAGCAGTTCCGACAGCTTAGCAACTAATGAAAAACTGTTTTTT
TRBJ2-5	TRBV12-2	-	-	CASRSAASWLTEETQYF	TGTGCAAGTCGCTCCGCTGCAAGCTGGTTGACTGAAGAGACCCAGTACTTC
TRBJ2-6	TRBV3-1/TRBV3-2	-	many	CASSQDRPGETSGANVLTF	TGTGCCAGCAGCCAAGATCGGCCGGGGGAGACCTCTGGGGCCAACGTCCTGACTTTC
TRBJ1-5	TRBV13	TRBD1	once	CASSLGRDRHNQPQHF	TGTGCCAGCAGCTTAGGTCGGGACAGGCACAATCAGCCCCAGCATTTT
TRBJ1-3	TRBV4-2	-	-	CASSSARGGNTIYF	TGTGCCAGCAGCTCCGCCCGGGGTGGAAACACCATATATTTT
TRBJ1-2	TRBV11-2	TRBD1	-	CASSPGGTGEGDYGYTF	TGTGCCAGCAGCCCTGGAGGGACAGGGGAGGGGGACTATGGCTACACCTTC
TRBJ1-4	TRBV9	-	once	CASSVSGTTNEKLFF	TGTGCCAGCAGCGTCTCAGGTACAACTAATGAAAAACTGTTTTTT
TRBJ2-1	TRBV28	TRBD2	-	CASSYPRAGGNYEQFF	TGTGCCAGCAGCTATCCCCGGGCGGGGGGGAACTATGAGCAGTTCTTC
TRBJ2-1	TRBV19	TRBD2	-	CASSIPPSGRLSEQFF	TGTGCCAGTAGTATCCCCCCTAGCGGGAGGTTGAGTGAGCAGTTCTTC
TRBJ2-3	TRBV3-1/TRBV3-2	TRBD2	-	CASSPAGGDTQYF	TGTGCCAGCAGCCCAGCGGGAGGAGATACGCAGTATTTT
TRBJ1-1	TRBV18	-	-	CASSLRAAGWSTEAFF	TGTGCCAGCTCACTTCGGGCCGCGGGTTGGTCCACTGAAGCTTTCTTT
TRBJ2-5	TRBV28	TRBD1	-	CASSLETTGWRETQYF	TGTGCCAGCAGTCTCGAAACGACAGGGTGGAGGGAGACCCAGTACTTC
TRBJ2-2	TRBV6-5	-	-	CASSRSGTFTGELFF	TGTGCCAGCAGCCGTTCCGGGACTTTCACCGGGGAGCTGTTTTTT